The TCR beta chain described here comes from a study of blood T cell repertoires in COVID-19. Overall study context: The United States, Italy and Spain were the sources of the acute and convalescent COVID-19 samples. T cells, B-cell-depleted T cells, or PBMCs provided the cDNA or gDNA that served as material.

This CDR3 region has 14 residues. Trimming left V 5 bases short and J 11 bases short, with 21 bases between. Looked up from germline, CDR1 is SGHTA and CDR2 is FQGNSA. Under the authors' procedure: Nucleated cell counts were estimated from reference gene primer amplification. The repertoire was sequenced with immunoSEQ multiplex PCR; TCRdb's copy has only in-frame clones and lacks some. V, J and clone size are those of that table, while D and trimming were read from the DNA. The table has 45,000 to 65,000 clones, 88% seen once. This chain joins TRBV7-2 and TRBJ2-5; the D gene could be TRBD1 or TRBD2 (6 bases each). This clonotype originated in a human donor in a cohort sampled during active COVID-19. The material sequenced was peripheral blood. The CDR3 loop reads CASSVGGGKVGQYF. The CDR3 DNA is TGTGCCAGCAGCGTAGGGGGAGGAAAGGTCGGACAGTACTTC.